Each of the 20 T cell receptor beta chains below was sequenced from the same sample in a study of CD8+ T cells in alopecia areata. Treatment described: oral pan-JAK inhibitor, 5-10 mg twice daily. Extraction and reverse transcription of RNA yielded cDNA as the sequencing template. Here immunoSEQ multiplex PCR was the method, and the copy in TCRdb shows in-frame clones only, minus some. The top ten hold around 0.48% of the sample, which has roughly 200,000 clones, approximately 38% seen once. The specimen comprised CD4+ T cells sorted from blood, sampled between weeks 30 and 35, from a patient treated with tofacitinib. These receptors all come from a human donor with alopecia areata.

This clone has a handful of counts. V and J are TRBV15 and TRBJ1-5; 9 bases fit TRBD1. The CDR3 length is 14 residues. Germline V gene sequence: CDR1 LNHNV, CDR2 YYDKDF (reference sequence). Trimming took 6 bases from V and 8 from J; bases not matched to a gene: 8. DNA for the CDR3: TGTGCCACCAGAGAGGGACAGGGCGGCGAGCCCCAGCATTTT. This codes for CATREGQGGEPQHF.

This clone was detected only a few times. The V call is TRBV11-2, the J call TRBJ1-4, with 8 bases aligning to TRBD1. This CDR3 contains 16 residues. The V segment lost 3 bases and the J segment 8 bases; nucleotides outside the gene matches: 11. Germline V gives CDR1 SGHAT, CDR2 FQNNGV. The chain's CDR3 is CASSLTRRGRSEKLFF. The CDR3 coding sequence is TGTGCCAGCAGCTTGACGCGCAGGGGGCGAAGCGAAAAACTGTTTTTT.

The V gene is TRBV6-5, the J gene TRBJ2-4, with unresolved D. Germline V gives CDR1 MNHEY, CDR2 SVGAGI. The CDR3 consists of 13 residues. Trimming removed 8 bases at V and 0 bases at J, with 8 bases between. The CDR3 sequence: CASGDLAKNIQYF. In nucleotides, the CDR3 is TGTGCCAGCGGCGACTTAGCCAAAAACATTCAGTACTTC.

In regard to this clone: This same CDR3 is encoded by further DNA sequences in the sample. The rearrangement links TRBV5-1 to TRBJ2-7; 7 nucleotides agree with TRBD1. The CDR3 is 14 amino acids. The J segment lost 1 base and the V segment lost 0 bases, leaving 1 base of the junction unmatched. Germline V gives CDR1 SGHRS, CDR2 YFSETQ. CDR3 DNA: TGCGCCAGCAGCTTGGGACAGGGATCCTACGAGCAGTACTTC. The encoded protein is CASSLGQGSYEQYF.

The chain carries TRBV7-2 and TRBJ2-3; possible D gene TRBD1, 6 bases. The CDR3 extends over 15 amino acids. The V and J ends lost 5 bases and 0 bases respectively, with 12 bases between them. Per the germline V gene, CDR1 is SGHTA and CDR2 is FQGNSA. As DNA, the CDR3 is TGTGCCAGCAGCGTGGGACACTTGAGCACAGATACGCAGTATTTT. Protein: CASSVGHLSTDTQYF. Filled out from reference TRBV7-2 and TRBJ2-3, the complete variable domain reads GAGVSQSPSNKVTEKGKDVELRCDPISGHTALYWYRQSLGQGLEFLIYFQGNSAPDKSGLPSDRFSAERTGGSVSTLTIQRTQQEDSAVYLCASSVGHLSTDTQYFGPGTRLTVL.

This chain joins TRBV7-3 and TRBJ2-1; 7 nucleotides match TRBD2. Per germline, CDR1 SGHTA and CDR2 FQGTGA. The V gene end was trimmed by 6 bases and the J gene end by 7 bases; junction bases not matched to a gene: 15. This CDR3 contains 16 residues. The CDR3: CASSPTVGGRGNEQFF. In DNA form, the CDR3 reads TGTGCCAGCAGTCCCACTGTGGGAGGGCGGGGGAATGAGCAGTTCTTC.

The V and J genes are TRBV7-4 and TRBJ1-2; no reliable D call. V lost 2 bases and J lost 7, with 17 bases in between. This CDR3 contains 15 residues. Germline V gives CDR1 SGHVT, CDR2 SQSDAQ. The CDR3 sequence: CASSLTNGRISGYTF. In DNA form, the CDR3 reads TGTGCCAGCAGCTTAACGAACGGCAGGATTAGTGGCTACACCTTC.

This clone was picked up a small number of times. The V gene is TRBV7-9, the J gene TRBJ2-1; D is undetermined. The CDR3 contains 15 residues. V shed 0 bases and J shed 6 bases, with 12 bases lying between them. Germline assignment: CDR1 SEHNR and CDR2 FQNEAQ (reference sequence). The CDR3 DNA is TGTGCCAGCAGCTTAGCGCGGACCTTACCCAATGAGCAGTTCTTC. It yields the protein CASSLARTLPNEQFF.

The J gene is TRBJ2-7, the V gene TRBV5-1; D ambiguous. The V and J ends lost 0 bases and 3 bases respectively, with 10 bases between them. Germline V CDR1 and CDR2: SGHRS, YFSETQ. This CDR3 is 14 amino acids long. The CDR3 DNA follows: TGCGCCAGCAGCTTGGGAATGGTGGGCTACGAGCAGTACTTC. Residues: CASSLGMVGYEQYF.

A few counts support this clone. Other DNA variants within this sample encode the same CDR3. This rearrangement joins TRBV29-1 to TRBJ1-5; 7 positions agree with TRBD1. Losses at the gene ends were 5 bases for V and 6 bases for J; bases not matched to a gene: 7. Germline CDR1 SQVTM, CDR2 ANQGSEA. The CDR3 has 13 amino acids. CDR3: CSVMDRIGQPQHF. The CDR3, as DNA: TGCAGCGTTATGGACAGGATCGGTCAGCCCCAGCATTTT.

The chain employs TRBV29-1 and TRBJ1-1; weak D call: TRBD1 (6 bases). The CDR3 contains 16 residues. Germline loops: CDR1 SQVTM, CDR2 ANQGSEA. Trimming cost V 7 bases and J 0 bases, with 21 bases left between them. DNA of the CDR3: TGCAGCGCCCGTGGAGGGGTAAGGGGGGTGAACACTGAAGCTTTCTTT. It translates to CSARGGVRGVNTEAFF.

This clone appeared a few times. The V and J genes are TRBV13 and TRBJ2-3; D is uncertain. Trimming took 5 bases from V and 6 from J, leaving 9 bases between them. There are 12 residues in the CDR3. Germline V gives CDR1 PRHDT, CDR2 FYEKMQ (reference sequence). In DNA form, the CDR3 reads TGTGCCAGCAGCGCCCAAAACGATACGCAGTATTTT. Translation: CASSAQNDTQYF.

This clone was observed a few times. V and J are TRBV7-8 and TRBJ1-2; the match to TRBD1 covers 9 bases. After removal of 5 bases from V and 3 bases from J, the junction contained 1 base not matched to a gene. CDR3 length equals 13 residues. The V gene's germline CDR1 is SGHVS and CDR2 FQNEAQ. The CDR3 protein is CASSRDRDYGYTF. In nucleotides, the CDR3 is TGTGCCAGCAGCCGGGACAGGGACTATGGCTACACCTTC.

V usage is TRBV5-1 and J usage is TRBJ2-7; 9 nucleotides match TRBD1. Trimming at V came to 0 bases and at J to 5 bases, leaving 3 bases not matched to a gene. CDR3 length: 14 residues. Germline lookup yields CDR1 SGHRS and CDR2 YFSETQ. DNA for the CDR3: TGCGCCAGCAGCTTGGTTGGGACAGGGAACGAGCAGTACTTC. This gives the protein CASSLVGTGNEQYF.

This clone turned up a few times. J is TRBJ2-1 and V is TRBV7-9, with 8 bases that match TRBD2. The CDR3 extends over 13 amino acids. The V gene's germline CDR1 is SEHNR and CDR2 FQNEAQ (reference sequence). V gave up 6 bases and J gave up 9 bases; unmatched junction bases: 7. CDR3 sequence (DNA): TGTGCCAGCAGACTAGGCGGGGGGACTGAGCAGTTCTTC. Amino acid sequence: CASRLGGGTEQFF.

The chain is built from TRBV10-3 and TRBJ1-5; TRBD1 agrees at 10 bases. After removal of 2 bases from V and 5 bases from J, the junction contained 0 bases not matched to a gene. Germline CDR1 reads ENHRY; CDR2 reads SYGVKD. The CDR3 has 14 amino acids. As DNA, the CDR3 is TGTGCCATCAGTGAGGGACAGGGGGATCAGCCCCAGCATTTT. Translating it yields CAISEGQGDQPQHF.

This rearrangement joins TRBV7-9 to TRBJ2-7, with a weak D call TRBD2 (6 bases). The CDR3 covers 13 residues. Trimming took off 8 bases at V and 6 bases at J, with 17 bases between the two ends. The V gene's germline CDR1 is SEHNR and CDR2 FQNEAQ (reference sequence). CDR3 amino acids: CASGDFGGLEQYF. As DNA, the CDR3 is TGTGCCAGCGGCGATTTCGGGGGTCTCGAGCAGTACTTC.

The table lists this clone with a few counts. The chain uses TRBV6-5 and TRBJ2-7; D is possibly TRBD2 (7 bases). The germline V and J ends were trimmed by 4 bases and 7 bases, with 14 bases remaining between them. CDR1 and CDR2 from the germline V gene are MNHEY and SVGAGI. The CDR3 contains 13 residues. CDR3 DNA: TGTGCCAGCAGTTTCCGGAGGGGGGGAGAGCAGTACTTC. It codes for CASSFRRGGEQYF.

This clone was detected only a few times. The chain couples TRBV6-5 to TRBJ2-7; D possibly corresponds to TRBD1 (6 bases). Trimming cost V 6 bases and J 2 bases, with 17 bases left between them. In germline, CDR1 is MNHEY, CDR2 SVGAGI. The CDR3 runs 15 residues. DNA for the CDR3: TGTGCCAGCAGCCCCGGTCAGGGGATGACCTACGAGCAGTACTTC. This gives the protein CASSPGQGMTYEQYF.

CDR3 sequence: CASSPQGEDYGYTF. In DNA, the CDR3 is TGCGCCAGCAGCCCACAGGGGGAGGACTATGGCTACACCTTC. This chain links TRBV5-1 with TRBJ1-2; 8 bases fit TRBD1. Germline CDR1 SGHRS, CDR2 YFSETQ. V shed 4 bases and J 3 bases; nucleotides not matched to a gene: 5. This CDR3 is 14 amino acids long.